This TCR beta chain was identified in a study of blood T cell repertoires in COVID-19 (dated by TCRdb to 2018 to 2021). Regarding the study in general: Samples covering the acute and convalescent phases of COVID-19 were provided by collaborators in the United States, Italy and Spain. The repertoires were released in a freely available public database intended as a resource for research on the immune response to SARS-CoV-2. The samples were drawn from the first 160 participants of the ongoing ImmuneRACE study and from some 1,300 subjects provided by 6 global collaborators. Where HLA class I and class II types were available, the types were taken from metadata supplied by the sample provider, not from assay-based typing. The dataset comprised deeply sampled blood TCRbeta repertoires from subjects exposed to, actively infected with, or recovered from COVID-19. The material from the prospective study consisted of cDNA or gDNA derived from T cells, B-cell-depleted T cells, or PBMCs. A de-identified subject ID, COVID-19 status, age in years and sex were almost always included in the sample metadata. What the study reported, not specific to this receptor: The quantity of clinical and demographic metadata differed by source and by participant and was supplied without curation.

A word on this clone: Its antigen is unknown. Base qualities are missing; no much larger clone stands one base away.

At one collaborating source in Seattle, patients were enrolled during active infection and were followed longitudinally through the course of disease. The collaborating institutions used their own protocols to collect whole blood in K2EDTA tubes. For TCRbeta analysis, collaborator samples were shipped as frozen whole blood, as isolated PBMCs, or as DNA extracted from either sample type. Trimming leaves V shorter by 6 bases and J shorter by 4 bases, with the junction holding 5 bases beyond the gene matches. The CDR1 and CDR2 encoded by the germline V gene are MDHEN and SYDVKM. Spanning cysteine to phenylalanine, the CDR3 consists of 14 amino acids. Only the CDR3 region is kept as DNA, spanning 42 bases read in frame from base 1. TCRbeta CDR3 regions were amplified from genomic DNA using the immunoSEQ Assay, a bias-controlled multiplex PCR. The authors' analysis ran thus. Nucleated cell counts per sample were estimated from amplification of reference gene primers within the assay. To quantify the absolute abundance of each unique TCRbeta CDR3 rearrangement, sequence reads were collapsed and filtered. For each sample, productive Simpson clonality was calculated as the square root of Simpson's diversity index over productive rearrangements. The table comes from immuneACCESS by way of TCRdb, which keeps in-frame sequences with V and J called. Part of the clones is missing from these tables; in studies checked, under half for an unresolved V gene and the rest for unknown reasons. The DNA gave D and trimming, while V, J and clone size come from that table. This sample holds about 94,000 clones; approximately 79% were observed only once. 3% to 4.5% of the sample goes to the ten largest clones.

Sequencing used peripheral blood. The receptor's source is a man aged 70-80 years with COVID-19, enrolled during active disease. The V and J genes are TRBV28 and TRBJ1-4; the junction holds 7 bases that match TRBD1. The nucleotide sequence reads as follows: TGTGCCAGCAGCTCCGGGACAGTTAATGAAAAACTGTTTTTT. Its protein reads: CASSSGTVNEKLFF.